This is a list of T cell receptor beta chains from one sample in a study of cytomegalovirus exposure and HLA in healthy donors. TCRdb keeps only in-frame clones here, not all; method: immunoSEQ multiplex PCR. The table for this sample gives under 250,000 clones. The sequenced sample was PBMCs. The receptors were sampled from a girl aged 2 to 10 in good health and CMV-seropositive. The conserved cysteine and the conserved F or W are not part of the CDR3 here. Fields, in order: V gene, J gene, CDR3 protein.

V: TRBV7-7
J: TRBJ2-5
CDR3: ASSLTTSGAETQY

V: TRBV6-1
J: TRBJ2-3
CDR3: ASSEPQLAARTDTQY

V: TRBV27
J: TRBJ2-7
CDR3: ASSLQPPTELADEQY

V: TRBV7-2
J: TRBJ2-5
CDR3: ASSLAPLSIETQY

V: TRBV10-2
J: TRBJ2-1
CDR3: ASSESRTSGSSNEQF

V: TRBV5-7
J: TRBJ2-1
CDR3: ASSLEGATSEVGEQF

V: TRBV11-2
J: TRBJ1-1
CDR3: ASSLESFSGRAF

V: TRBV9
J: TRBJ2-5
CDR3: ASSAHRGGRETQY

V: TRBV28
J: TRBJ1-6
CDR3: ASSLWTEVSPLH

V: TRBV27
J: TRBJ1-4
CDR3: ASSLAGQGVNEKLF

V: TRBV5-1
J: TRBJ2-7
CDR3: ASSFRGSSYEQY

V: TRBV28
J: TRBJ2-5
CDR3: ASRLRGRETQY

V: TRBV28
J: TRBJ1-5
CDR3: ASHLRGDHQPQH

V: TRBV28
J: TRBJ2-4
CDR3: ASSLGAKAKNIQY

V: TRBV27
J: TRBJ2-1
CDR3: ASSFMFSQGADEQF

V: TRBV2
J: TRBJ2-1
CDR3: ASSWTSGSGNEQF

V: TRBV29-1
J: TRBJ1-1
CDR3: SATTNRGGGTEAF

V: TRBV19
J: TRBJ2-1
CDR3: ASSPTGTHHNEQF

V: TRBV7-3
J: TRBJ2-1
CDR3: ASSSLTGTSGEGAYNEQF

V: TRBV5-6
J: TRBJ2-7
CDR3: ASSLTGVLNEQY

V: TRBV7-9
J: TRBJ2-1
CDR3: ASSTRQHSGTYNEQF

V: TRBV9
J: TRBJ2-5
CDR3: ASSVGRERETQY

V: TRBV5-8
J: TRBJ1-5
CDR3: ASSALGSSNQPQH

V: TRBV7-9
J: TRBJ2-1
CDR3: ASSRPSYNEQF

V: TRBV6-1
J: TRBJ2-7
CDR3: ASSEAIAGARVGQY

V: TRBV29-1
J: TRBJ2-1
CDR3: SVAYGLAGVTEQF

V: TRBV21-1
J: TRBJ2-7
CDR3: ASRKTGGHCEQY

V: TRBV28
J: TRBJ1-1
CDR3: ASSLVGGTEAF

V: TRBV7-9
J: TRBJ1-5
CDR3: ASSLGSGQGS

V: TRBV28
J: TRBJ2-4
CDR3: ASSPRGEGKNIQY

V: TRBV6-6
J: TRBJ2-5
CDR3: ASSLPRGQETQY

V: TRBV28
J: TRBJ2-5
CDR3: ASSLGGGAETQY

V: TRBV27
J: TRBJ2-5
CDR3: ASSARLARKETQY

V: TRBV5-4
J: TRBJ2-7
CDR3: ASSLHGLAVYEQY

V: TRBV27
J: TRBJ2-7
CDR3: ASSPYRVQRFGEQY

V: TRBV10-2
J: TRBJ1-2
CDR3: ASSADDRGWDYGYT

V: TRBV6-5
J: TRBJ2-3
CDR3: ASSRRTANTDTQY

V: TRBV18
J: TRBJ2-2
CDR3: ASSVLGQSNTGELF

V: TRBV27
J: .
CDR3: ASSFSSRTGGAPVGEQY

V: TRBV6-5
J: TRBJ2-5
CDR3: ASSYGWQGAGETQY

V: TRBV30
J: TRBJ1-1
CDR3: AWDPGTEAF

V: TRBV5-4
J: TRBJ2-3
CDR3: ASSGKREGGGTDTQY

V: TRBV7-6
J: TRBJ2-1
CDR3: ASSLLPTSGTVSYNEQF

V: TRBV28
J: TRBJ2-1
CDR3: ASSSRGDRGSEQF

V: TRBV27
J: TRBJ2-7
CDR3: ASTRRSGHEQY